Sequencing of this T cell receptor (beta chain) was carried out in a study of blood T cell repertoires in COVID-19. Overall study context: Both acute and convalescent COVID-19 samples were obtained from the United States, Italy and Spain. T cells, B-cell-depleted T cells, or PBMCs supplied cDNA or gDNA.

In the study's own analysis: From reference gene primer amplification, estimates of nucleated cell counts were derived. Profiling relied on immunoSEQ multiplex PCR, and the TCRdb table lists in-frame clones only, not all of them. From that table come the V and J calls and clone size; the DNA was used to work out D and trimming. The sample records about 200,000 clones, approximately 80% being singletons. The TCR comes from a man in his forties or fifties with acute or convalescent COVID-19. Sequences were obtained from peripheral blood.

The CDR3 is CASSWGQYEQYF. The CDR3, as DNA: TGTGCCAGCAGCTGGGGACAGTACGAGCAGTACTTC. The chain couples TRBV5-5 to TRBJ2-7, with TRBD1 matching over 7 bases. V dropped 3 bases and J dropped 4; count of bases not matched to a gene: 1. Germline values: CDR1 SGHKS, CDR2 YYEKEE (reference sequence). This CDR3 contains 12 residues.